This record covers a single T cell receptor beta chain. No antigen is known for it. The source of the sample is a study of T cell responses to AZD1222 COVID-19 vaccine. The V and J ends lost 1 base and 3 bases respectively, with 15 bases between them. The CDR3 runs to 17 residues. In germline, CDR1 is LNHNV, CDR2 YYDKDF (reference sequence). The study, taken as a whole, reports: CD4 TCRs associated with vaccination spanned spike, dominating at 160-218 and 743-854.

Assay: immunoSEQ multiplex PCR; the TCRdb copy retains only in-frame clones and omits some. The sample lists 120,000 to 150,000 clones, nearly 90% occurring once. The source material was peripheral blood, sampled 28 days after the second dose of the MenACWY control vaccine. This chain connects TRBV15 to TRBJ2-2; D may be TRBD1 (5 bases). This clonotype was obtained from an adult who received the MenACWY meningococcal vaccine as a control. CDR3 DNA sequence: TGTGCCACCAGCAGAGGTTTTGGGGCGCTGGACACCGGGGAGCTGTTTTTT. Translated: CATSRGFGALDTGELFF.